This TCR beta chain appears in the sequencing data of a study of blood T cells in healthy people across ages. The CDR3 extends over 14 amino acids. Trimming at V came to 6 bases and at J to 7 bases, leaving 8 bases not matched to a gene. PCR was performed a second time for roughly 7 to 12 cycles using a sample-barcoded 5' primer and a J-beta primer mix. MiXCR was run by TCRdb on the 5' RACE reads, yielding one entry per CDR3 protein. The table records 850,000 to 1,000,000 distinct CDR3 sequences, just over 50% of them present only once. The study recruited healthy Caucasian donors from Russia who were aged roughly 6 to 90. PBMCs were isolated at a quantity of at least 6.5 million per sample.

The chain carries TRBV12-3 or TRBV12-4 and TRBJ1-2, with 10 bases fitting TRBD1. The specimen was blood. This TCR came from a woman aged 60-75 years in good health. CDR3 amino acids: CASRPPGQGCGYTF. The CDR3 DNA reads TGTGCCAGCAGGCCTCCGGGACAGGGGTGTGGCTACACCTTC.